Sequencing of this TCR beta chain was carried out in a study of tissue T cells after allogeneic stem cell transplantation. Study observations and caveats: Alloreactivity or antigen specificity of tissue TCRs was not determined; some clones might be host cells. Limitations included a small, clinically heterogeneous cohort and limited sampling depth.

Adult allogeneic hematopoietic cell transplant recipients with steroid-refractory graft-versus-host disease were prospectively enrolled for research autopsy. All graft-versus-host disease patients had gastrointestinal involvement and received several lines of directed therapy. The V end lost 0 bases, the J end lost 2 bases, and 5 bases lay between the germline ends. From germline, CDR1 is LNHNV and CDR2 YYDKDF (reference sequence). This CDR3 has 14 amino acids. Repertoires were generated with immunoSEQ multiplex PCR, while TCRdb's copy carries only in-frame clones and drops some. The sample has some 970 clones; 91% are singletons. To note about this clone: The antigen remains undetermined.

The sequence was obtained from a male patient of 60 years or more with steroid-refractory graft-versus-host disease after an allogeneic stem cell transplant. The T cells may partly be graft donor cells. The sample here was spleen tissue, taken at autopsy. V usage is TRBV15 and J usage is TRBJ1-3; D unresolved. CDR3 DNA sequence: TGTGCCACCAGCAGAGAAGGGACTGGAAACACCATATATTTT. Protein: CATSREGTGNTIYF. Filled out from reference TRBV15 and TRBJ1-3, the complete variable domain reads DAMVIQNPRYQVTQFGKPVTLSCSQTLNHNVMYWYQQKSSQAPKLLFHYYDKDFNNEADTPDNFQSRRPNTSFCFLDIRSPGLGDTAMYLCATSREGTGNTIYFGEGSWLTVV.